This is a list of T cell receptor beta chains from one sample in a study of T cell repertoires in cytomegalovirus infection. TCRdb recomputed calls from the reads with MiXCR, one row per CDR3 protein. The sample shows approximately 770,000 distinct CDR3 sequences, 25% to 30% of them seen only once. For these receptors, no antigen is known. The sample consisted of cultured CD8+ T cells from PBMCs, taken from culture after CMV antigen stimulation. These receptors came from a human donor in good health (CMV status not recorded). Some clones in this sample may be carry-over from other donors' samples. Both conserved end residues are part of each CDR3. Each record gives: V gene, J gene, CDR3 protein.

>TRBV7-6|TRBJ2-5
CASSLEGTVQTQYF
>TRBV7-9|TRBJ2-3
CASSATSGGLDTQYF
>TRBV28|TRBJ2-1
CASSPRGGSPNEQFF
>TRBV19|TRBJ1-5
CASNPPGDYSNQPQHF
>TRBV7-2|TRBJ1-5
CASSLEGQGVQPQHF
>TRBV7-9|TRBJ2-7
CASSLVLGEQYF
>TRBV4-2|TRBJ1-4
CASSPKTQGSGEKLFF
>TRBV2|TRBJ1-1
CASTGGFEAFF
>TRBV6-2/TRBV6-3|TRBJ2-1
CASSFPTSGGAYEQFF
>TRBV6-2/TRBV6-3|TRBJ2-1
CASSYPLGQEHNEQFF
>TRBV6-5|TRBJ2-2
CASSGTVPLTGELFF
>TRBV12-3/TRBV12-4|TRBJ1-2
CASSTGHPLYGYTF
>TRBV12-3/TRBV12-4|TRBJ2-1
CVSSLAGGYNEQFF
>TRBV12-5|TRBJ1-2
CASGFPDGGNYGYTF
>TRBV11-2|TRBJ2-3
CASSSDGSSSTDTQYF
>TRBV4-3|TRBJ2-3
CASSQDPLAGAIDTQYF
>TRBV6-2/TRBV6-3|TRBJ2-3
CASSNSGPPTDTQYF
>TRBV4-1|TRBJ1-6
CASSQGGQVDSPLHF
>TRBV29-1|TRBJ1-1
CSVEDWTENTEAFF
>TRBV27|TRBJ2-7
CASSLRSLGEQYF
>TRBV15|TRBJ2-3
CATSRAGTADTQYF
>TRBV4-3|TRBJ2-2
CASSRTRNTGELFF
>TRBV27|TRBJ2-1
CASSLSGPSNEQFF
>TRBV27|TRBJ1-2
CASRGMDSTPNYGYTF
>TRBV7-9|TRBJ2-1
CASSSFYGGGVIF
>TRBV12-3/TRBV12-4|TRBJ1-1
CASTPTRPNTEAFF
>TRBV7-8|TRBJ2-2
CASWTGELFF
>TRBV12-3/TRBV12-4|TRBJ2-4
CASSPLPPGRAKNIQYF
>TRBV12-5|TRBJ1-2
CASGLANNRFGGYTF
>TRBV24-1|TRBJ2-2
CATSDLTGASTGELFF
>TRBV7-9|TRBJ1-6
CAGDSYNSPLHF
>TRBV5-6|TRBJ2-3
CASSFGTPLTDTQYF
>TRBV7-3|TRBJ2-1
CASRRPGLAESSYNEQFF
>TRBV7-9|TRBJ1-3
CASSLVIGGSSGNTIYF
>TRBV7-9|TRBJ1-4
CASSPSGTADEKLFF
>TRBV9|TRBJ1-1
CASSVAGAAGMNTEAFF
>TRBV2|TRBJ1-4
CASSDPTQTGVGEKLFF
>TRBV4-1|TRBJ2-4
CASSQVVGGYIQYF
>TRBV7-9|TRBJ1-2
CASSRTGESENYGYTF
>TRBV19|TRBJ2-1
CASSMGFSPYNEQFF
>TRBV11-3|TRBJ2-1
CASSLGTSGGDYYNEQFF
>TRBV6-5|TRBJ1-6
CASSLRRGSPLHF
>TRBV6-1|TRBJ2-3
CASSEARVLAGAITDTQYF
>TRBV7-8|TRBJ1-1
CASSLRGQGGLEAFF
>TRBV7-6|TRBJ2-7
CASSNRDSYEQYF
>TRBV2|TRBJ2-2
CASSENTWTVNTGELFF
>TRBV5-4|TRBJ2-7
CASSPDRSNYEQYF
>TRBV7-2|TRBJ2-5
CASSSLSGGGETQYF
>TRBV6-5|TRBJ2-2
CASRYRGIELITGELFF
>TRBV7-9|TRBJ2-1
CASSFPPPLLAGPLNEQFF
>TRBV25-1|TRBJ2-1
CASSEYGQGNEQFF